This TCR beta chain emerged from a study of CD8 T cells in ankylosing spondylitis (dated by TCRdb to about 2017). About the investigation overall: The study profiled T cell receptor beta repertoires in healthy donors and ankylosing spondylitis patients to find disease-linked TCR variants. The full study cohort was made up of 20 to 25 ankylosing spondylitis patients and approximately 100 healthy donors. Peripheral blood was sampled, and synovial fluid was also collected from ankylosing spondylitis patients.

Sequenced using an Illumina HiSeq 2500. Quantitative 5'-RACE with molecular barcodes was used to prepare TCR beta libraries. Turning to the authors' computational methods: To identify disease-linked TCR variants, a new computational method was used, one built on a probabilistic model of VDJ rearrangement. Using fastp trimming at Q25 and MiXCR clonotype assembly, TCRdb reanalyzed the public sequencing data and kept in-frame beta chains. Rows merge per CDR3 protein into single entries with the most common DNA and genes. Clone size and V and J calls follow TCRdb, not the original study. This sample comprises approximately 220,000 distinct CDR3 sequences, over 9.5% of them detected only once. The top ten hold approximately 20% of the sample. Broad study findings and their caveats: The disease-linked clones had a CD8+ phenotype and were found at relatively low frequencies in peripheral blood. Some of the motif variants had been reported before in the synovial fluid and blood of reactive arthritis patients, a finding that suggests common disease-initiation mechanisms. Blood from ankylosing spondylitis patients appeared to be characterized by a TCR beta motif made up of eight highly homologous amino acid variants. The disease-linked clones were reported as significantly enriched in matched synovial fluid samples from ankylosing spondylitis patients.

The junction shows trimming of 5 bases on V and 3 bases on J, plus 10 bases between the germline ends. The CDR1 and CDR2 encoded by the germline V gene (reference sequence) are SEHNR and FQNEAQ. The CDR3 runs 13 amino acids, cysteine and phenylalanine included. The DNA shown is the 39-base CDR3, in frame from base 1. This clonotype was seen a few times. No cognate antigen has been identified for it. No base qualities exist here, and no much larger clone lies one base off it. This TCR was sampled from a male donor with ankylosing spondylitis or in good health (not recorded which). The sequenced material came from blood, either unsorted or a sorted T cell fraction (not recorded which). The sequence links TRBV7-9 to TRBJ2-5; tentative D gene TRBD2, with 6 bases matching. The base sequence is TGTGCCAGCAGCCAGCGGGTTAAAGAGACCCAGTACTTC. This translates into CASSQRVKETQYF.